Below, 21 T cell receptor beta chains from the same sample are listed, as sequenced in a study of blood T cell repertoires in COVID-19 (dated by TCRdb to about 2020). Libraries were constructed by the immunoSEQ multiplex PCR assay. In TCRdb, the immuneACCESS table is reduced to in-frame sequences with V and J assigned. These tables do not hold every clone; where another copy was compared, an unresolved V gene accounts for under half, and the others remain unexplained. Present in this sample are hundreds of thousands of clones, approximately 86% of which were seen just once. About 8.9% of the sample is held by the ten biggest clonotypes. The sample taken for sequencing was PBMCs or T cells enriched from blood (not recorded which). These receptors were collected from a woman between 18 and 29 years old who had recovered from COVID-19.

The chain links TRBV5-4 to TRBJ2-2, with D tentatively TRBD2 (6 bases). V dropped 6 bases and J dropped 5 bases, with 14 bases sitting between them. The CDR3 runs to 14 residues. Germline lookup yields CDR1 SGHNT and CDR2 YYREEE (reference sequence). The CDR3 sequence is CASNRDSTTGELFF. For the CDR3, the DNA is TGTGCCAGCAACCGGGACTCAACAACCGGGGAGCTGTTTTTT. The complete variable domain, with remaining parts taken from reference TRBV5-4 and TRBJ2-2, reads ETGVTQSPTHLIKTRGQQVTLRCSSQSGHNTVSWYQQALGQGPQFIFQYYREEENGRGNFPPRFSGLQFPNYSSELNVNALELDDSALYLCASNRDSTTGELFFGEGSRLTVL.

V usage is TRBV6-2 or TRBV6-3 and J usage is TRBJ2-2; 7 bases line up with TRBD2. There are 13 residues in the CDR3. V trimming: 4 bases; J trimming: 6 bases; junction bases outside the gene matches: 2. From germline, CDR1 is MNHEY and CDR2 SVGEGT. The CDR3 DNA reads as TGTGCCAGCAGTTTTAGCGGGTCCGGGGAGCTGTTTTTT. Translation gives CASSFSGSGELFF.

This chain's CDR3 is CASSPRQGGSTGELFF. The CDR3 nucleotides are TGTGCCAGCAGCCCTCGACAGGGTGGTAGCACCGGGGAGCTGTTTTTT. The chain employs TRBV9 and TRBJ2-2; 7 bases are shared with TRBD1. The CDR3 extends over 16 amino acids. Per germline, CDR1 SGDLS and CDR2 YYNGEE. After removal of 4 bases from V and 4 bases from J, the junction contained 10 bases not matched to a gene.

This clone was found once. The V and J genes are TRBV7-8 and TRBJ1-5; D is ambiguous. The CDR3 loop spans 16 amino acids. With 0 bases removed from V and 4 bases from J, the gap between germline ends came to 13 bases. CDR1 is SGHVS and CDR2 is FQNEAQ in the germline V gene. CDR3 nucleotide sequence: TGTGCCAGCAGCTTAGCTAGGGCCCCGGGAAATCAGCCCCAGCATTTT. Translated: CASSLARAPGNQPQHF.

This chain joins TRBV10-3 and TRBJ2-1; 8 bases align to TRBD1. The CDR3 is 14 residues long. CDR1 and CDR2 from the germline V gene are ENHRY and SYGVKD. The V gene end was trimmed by 7 bases and the J gene end by 3 bases; junction bases not matched to a gene: 5. The CDR3 region has the DNA TGTGCCATCAAATCAGGGGGCATCTACAATGAGCAGTTCTTC. Encoded protein: CAIKSGGIYNEQFF.

The chain carries TRBV4-2 and TRBJ1-4; D ambiguous. The CDR3 is 14 residues long. The V gene's germline CDR1 is LGHNA and CDR2 YNFKEQ. V was pared by 0 bases and J by 5 bases, with 7 bases between. The CDR3 nucleotides are TGTGCCAGCAGCCAAGATACCGGGAATGAAAAACTGTTTTTT. It is translated as CASSQDTGNEKLFF.

The rearrangement links TRBV5-4 to TRBJ1-5; D is unresolved. Germline CDR1 is SGHNT and CDR2 is YYREEE (reference sequence). Trimming took 0 bases from V and 4 from J, leaving 5 bases between them. This CDR3 spans 13 amino acids. This CDR3 is CASSLDRNQPQHF. In DNA form, the CDR3 reads TGTGCCAGCAGCTTGGACAGAAATCAGCCCCAGCATTTT.

The gene calls are TRBV28 and TRBJ1-6, with TRBD1 as a possible D gene (5 bases). This CDR3 is built from 15 residues. Deletions cut 4 bases from V and 8 bases from J, with 15 bases between. CDR1 MDHEN and CDR2 SYDVKM come from the germline V gene. The CDR3 loop is CASSSGLGGDSPLHF. DNA for the CDR3: TGTGCCAGCAGTTCTGGACTGGGAGGGGATTCACCCCTCCACTTT.

The rearrangement joins TRBV9 to TRBJ2-5; 10 nucleotides align to TRBD1. The V segment lost 6 bases and the J segment 3 bases; nucleotides outside the gene matches: 5. This CDR3 has 14 residues. The V gene's germline CDR1 is SGDLS and CDR2 YYNGEE. Written as DNA, the CDR3 is TGTGCCAGCAACGCAGGGACAGGGGAAGAGACCCAGTACTTC. It yields the protein CASNAGTGEETQYF.

The chain links TRBV27 to TRBJ1-2; 10 bases agree with TRBD1. Germline CDR1 reads MNHEY; CDR2 reads SMNVEV (reference sequence). V shed 3 bases, J shed 4 bases, and the junction held 5 bases outside the gene matches. This CDR3 is built from 15 residues. The CDR3 sequence is CASSFTGTGAYGYTF. DNA of the CDR3: TGTGCCAGCAGTTTTACCGGGACAGGGGCCTATGGCTACACCTTC.

V is TRBV9 and J is TRBJ2-3; tentatively, D is TRBD2 (6 bases). Germline V gene lookup returns CDR1 SGDLS and CDR2 YYNGEE. Deletions cut 2 bases from V and 2 bases from J, with 9 bases between. The CDR3 runs 14 residues. DNA for the CDR3: TGTGCCAGCAGCGTGGGGGACTTCACAGATACGCAGTATTTT. This sequence encodes CASSVGDFTDTQYF.

This chain uses TRBV19 with TRBJ1-1, with a possible D match to TRBD1 (6 bases). Trimming took 11 bases from V and 0 from J, leaving 19 bases between them. CDR3 length: 15 amino acids. The germline V gene has CDR1 LNHDA and CDR2 SQIVND (reference sequence). CDR3 DNA: TGTGCCTCTACCGCCAGGGGAGACATGAACACTGAAGCTTTCTTT. Encoded protein: CASTARGDMNTEAFF.

The gene calls are TRBV4-3 and TRBJ1-2; D is uncertain. The CDR3 contains 15 residues. V was trimmed by 4 bases and J by 4 bases, leaving 16 bases between them. CDR1 and CDR2 from the germline V gene are LGHNA and YSLEER. The CDR3 DNA sequence: TGCGCCAGCAGCCTAACCTCGGGCCGGGGCTATGGCTACACCTTC. Protein: CASSLTSGRGYGYTF.

In the case of this clone: This sample includes further DNA sequences coding for the same CDR3. The V call is TRBV3-1 (or the pseudogene TRBV3-2), the J call TRBJ1-1; D gene ambiguous. V was shortened by 4 bases and J by 3 bases, with 15 bases between the two germline ends. This CDR3 is built from 15 residues. Germline-derived CDR1 and CDR2 are LGHDT and YNNKEL (reference sequence). The chain's CDR3 is CASSPPSGGDTEAFF. The CDR3 bases are TGTGCCAGCAGCCCACCTTCGGGCGGGGACACTGAAGCTTTCTTT.

This chain connects TRBV5-5 to TRBJ1-4; TRBD1 matches at 10 bases. Per the germline V gene, CDR1 is SGHKS and CDR2 is YYEKEE (reference sequence). V lost 4 bases to trimming and J lost 8 bases; unmatched junction nucleotides: 11. CDR3 length: 16 residues. The CDR3: CASSRTYGQGGEKLFF. The DNA of the CDR3 is TGTGCCAGCAGCCGGACTTACGGACAGGGGGGCGAAAAACTGTTTTTT.

V is TRBV5-5 and J is TRBJ1-6; TRBD1 matches at 9 bases. J gave up 7 bases and V 3 bases, and 8 bases lay outside the gene matches. Per the germline V gene, CDR1 is SGHKS and CDR2 is YYEKEE (reference sequence). This CDR3 contains 16 residues. Here the CDR3 DNA reads TGTGCCAGCAGCTGGGGACAGGGTCCCTCAAATTCACCCCTCCACTTT. Translation: CASSWGQGPSNSPLHF. Full variable domain (rest looked up from reference TRBV5-5 and TRBJ1-6): DAGVTQSPTHLIKTRGQQVTLRCSPISGHKSVSWYQQVLGQGPQFIFQYYEKEERGRGNFPDRFSARQFPNYSSELNVNALLLGDSALYLCASSWGQGPSNSPLHFGNGTRLTVT.

The chain joins TRBV5-1 to TRBJ2-5; TRBD2 matches 10 bases. The trim removed 2 bases at V and 2 bases at J, leaving 3 bases unmatched. CDR3 length: 15 amino acids. Per germline, CDR1 SGHRS and CDR2 YFSETQ. The CDR3: CASSFGAGGQETQYF. The CDR3 nucleotides read TGCGCCAGCAGCTTCGGAGCGGGGGGGCAAGAGACCCAGTACTTC.

The chain carries TRBV27 and TRBJ2-1; 7 bases fit TRBD2. V was pared by 3 bases and J by 9 bases, with 8 bases of the junction left unmatched. The CDR3 length is 14 residues. Germline CDR1 and CDR2: MNHEY and SMNVEV (reference sequence). CDR3 sequence: CASSFVGGPGEQFF. The DNA of the CDR3 is TGTGCCAGCAGTTTTGTGGGAGGGCCGGGTGAGCAGTTCTTC.

The chain couples TRBV5-4 to TRBJ2-5; 7 bases align to TRBD2. Looked up from germline, CDR1 is SGHNT and CDR2 is YYREEE (reference sequence). The CDR3 is made up of 16 amino acids. V lost 2 bases to trimming and J lost 5 bases; unmatched junction nucleotides: 12. The CDR3 loop is CASSLAYGGYRETQYF. CDR3 bases: TGTGCCAGCAGCTTAGCTTACGGGGGGTATAGGGAGACCCAGTACTTC.

This clone was found once. The chain recombines TRBV6-2 or TRBV6-3 with TRBJ2-1; D is perhaps TRBD1 (7 bases). The V gene's germline CDR1 is MNHEY and CDR2 SVGEGT. The CDR3 runs to 18 residues. Trimming shortened V by 3 bases and J by 15 bases, and 33 bases separated the two germline ends. The CDR3 DNA follows: TGTGCCAGCAGTTATTATCCCGCGGGGCGACGACAGGGATCCCAGGGGTTCTTC. Translating it yields CASSYYPAGRRQGSQGFF.

The J gene is TRBJ1-2, the V gene TRBV13; D is perhaps TRBD1 (5 bases). V was pared by 0 bases and J by 4 bases, with 15 bases between. Germline V gene lookup returns CDR1 PRHDT and CDR2 FYEKMQ (reference sequence). The CDR3 covers 16 residues. The CDR3 is CASSLGIQDPIYGYTF. The CDR3 DNA follows: TGTGCCAGCAGCTTAGGGATACAGGACCCCATCTATGGCTACACCTTC.